One and the same sample provided the 26 T cell receptor beta chains below, sequenced in a study of OX40 agonist ivuxolimab in advanced cancers. Sequencing used immunoSEQ multiplex PCR; TCRdb keeps in-frame clones, though not all of them. In the table there are about 100,000 clones, approximately 89% of which are singletons. The sequenced sample was CD4+ or CD8+ T cells sorted from blood, obtained in a trial of the OX40 agonist ivuxolimab. These receptors all stem from an adult with an advanced solid tumor such as melanoma, head and neck, liver or kidney cancer.

Remarks on this clone: Other DNA sequences from this sample encode an identical CDR3 as well. J is TRBJ2-2 and V is TRBV19; D is undetermined. Trimming pared 1 base from V and 2 bases from J, leaving 5 bases between. Germline values: CDR1 LNHDA, CDR2 SQIVND (reference sequence). This CDR3 has 14 residues. DNA for the CDR3: TGTGCCAGTAGTATAGGCGGAAACACCGGGGAGCTGTTTTTT. Translating it yields CASSIGGNTGELFF.

In its sample, this clone was seen once. J is TRBJ2-7 and V is TRBV10-3; 9 nucleotides match TRBD1. V was pared by 1 base and J by 2 bases, with 9 bases of the junction left unmatched. This CDR3 has 17 residues. CDR1 and CDR2 from the germline V gene are ENHRY and SYGVKD. CDR3 DNA sequence: TGTGCCATCAGTGAGTATGGGGGCGGGACAGGGCCCTACGAGCAGTACTTC. Protein product: CAISEYGGGTGPYEQYF.

The genes are TRBV18 and TRBJ2-7; 8 bases fit TRBD1. The CDR3 sequence is 15 residues long. After removal of 2 bases from V and 4 bases from J, the junction contained 7 bases not matched to a gene. Germline CDR1 is KGHSH and CDR2 is LQKENI. The CDR3 spells CASSPATGAKYEQYF. The CDR3 nucleotides read TGTGCCAGCTCACCAGCGACAGGGGCTAAGTACGAGCAGTACTTC.

This clone was picked up a small number of times. The V and J genes are TRBV2 and TRBJ1-6; 8 positions match TRBD1. V trimming: 4 bases; J trimming: 9 bases; junction bases outside the gene matches: 8. Germline CDR1 and CDR2: SNHLY and FYNNEI. This CDR3 is built from 15 residues. CDR3 protein: CASSVAGGIGSPLHF. As DNA, the CDR3 is TGTGCCAGCAGTGTCGCAGGGGGCATTGGTTCACCCCTCCACTTT.

This sequence joins TRBV11-3 and TRBJ1-3; no clear D gene. This CDR3 has 15 amino acids. V lost 0 bases, J lost 0 bases, and 6 bases lay in between. Looked up from germline, CDR1 is SGHNT and CDR2 is YENEEA. CDR3 DNA sequence: TGTGCCAGCAGCTTAGACGCAGACTCTGGAAACACCATATATTTT. Translation gives CASSLDADSGNTIYF.

This CDR3 is CASARGGDSWTDTQYF. For the CDR3, the DNA is TGCGCCAGCGCGCGGGGGGGCGACAGTTGGACAGATACGCAGTATTTT. The rearrangement uses TRBV5-1 and TRBJ2-3; TRBD2 agrees at 9 bases. Trimming took 7 bases from V and 3 from J; bases not matched to a gene: 12. The CDR3 has 16 residues. CDR1 is SGHRS and CDR2 is YFSETQ in the germline V gene.

This clone was seen a handful of times. The chain joins TRBV27 to TRBJ2-7, with unresolved D. Deletions cut 5 bases from V and 1 base from J, with 9 bases between. The germline V gene has CDR1 MNHEY and CDR2 SMNVEV (reference sequence). The CDR3 consists of 13 residues. CDR3 bases: TGTGCCAGCAGTACTTTCAAGTCCTACGAGCAGTACTTC. This gives the protein CASSTFKSYEQYF.

The rearrangement uses TRBV30 and TRBJ2-6; 9 nucleotides agree with TRBD1. CDR3 length equals 17 residues. Germline loops: CDR1 GTSNPN, CDR2 SVGIG (reference sequence). The junction had 6 bases not matched to a gene; V was cut back by 2 bases and J by 1 base. The CDR3 spells CAWSTGGFSSGANVLTF. The CDR3 DNA follows: TGTGCCTGGAGTACAGGGGGCTTTAGTTCTGGGGCCAACGTCCTGACTTTC.

This chain uses TRBV7-8 with TRBJ2-7; D might be TRBD1 (6 bases). Trimming cost V 5 bases and J 7 bases, with 21 bases left between them. This CDR3 region has 15 residues. Germline V gives CDR1 SGHVS, CDR2 FQNEAQ. CDR3 sequence: CASSKGRTADREQYF. The CDR3 DNA follows: TGTGCCAGCAGCAAAGGAAGGACAGCAGATAGAGAGCAGTACTTC.

V is TRBV2 and J is TRBJ2-3; D not resolved. Trimming removed 2 bases at V and 2 bases at J, with 5 bases between. Germline V gives CDR1 SNHLY, CDR2 FYNNEI. CDR3 length: 13 residues. CDR3 sequence (DNA): TGTGCCAGCAGTGAACCGCTCACAGATACGCAGTATTTT. This gives the protein CASSEPLTDTQYF.

The chain combines TRBV30 with TRBJ1-6; 9 positions agree with TRBD1. This CDR3 is 17 amino acids long. Germline V gives CDR1 GTSNPN, CDR2 SVGIG (reference sequence). Trimming cost V 3 bases and J 4 bases; bases outside gene matches: 10. The CDR3 DNA is TGTGCCTGGAGGGTTGACAGGGGGGTGGATTATAATTCACCCCTCCACTTT. Residues: CAWRVDRGVDYNSPLHF.

This chain joins TRBV11-1 and TRBJ2-5; 9 bases map to TRBD2. Trimming took 4 bases from V and 4 from J; bases not matched to a gene: 13. CDR3 length: 17 residues. The germline gives CDR1 SGHAT, CDR2 FQDESV (reference sequence). For the CDR3, the DNA is TGTGCCAGCAGCTCCGGGTTCTGGACTAGCGAGGGAGAGACCCAGTACTTC. As protein: CASSSGFWTSEGETQYF.

The genes are TRBV14 and TRBJ2-7; D might be TRBD2 (6 bases). Deletions cut 0 bases from V and 6 bases from J, with 24 bases between. This CDR3 is built from 18 residues. The germline V gene has CDR1 SGHDN and CDR2 FVKESK. In DNA form, the CDR3 reads TGTGCCAGCAGCCAAGACCCGCGGGACGGCTACGGGTTTTTCGAGCAGTACTTC. This translates into CASSQDPRDGYGFFEQYF.

The chain has TRBV2 and TRBJ2-7; 7 nucleotides agree with TRBD1. Germline loops: CDR1 SNHLY, CDR2 FYNNEI. Trimming removed 7 bases from V and 2 bases from J; junction bases left unmatched: 8. This CDR3 comprises 14 residues. The CDR3 bases are TGTGCCAGCAAAACCCGGACAGGACCCTACGAGCAGTACTTC. It encodes CASKTRTGPYEQYF.

This sequence joins TRBV6-5 and TRBJ2-2, with 7 nucleotides matching TRBD1. This CDR3 has 14 amino acids. Germline V gives CDR1 MNHEY, CDR2 SVGAGI. V was clipped by 9 bases and J by 6 bases; unmatched bases: 10. The CDR3 spells CASGDRARSGELFF. Written as DNA, the CDR3 is TGTGCCAGTGGTGACAGGGCGCGCTCCGGGGAGCTGTTTTTT.

CDR3 in DNA: TGCAGCGTTCCCTGGACAGGGTCGGAGACCCAGTACTTC. Its translation: CSVPWTGSETQYF. V is TRBV29-1 and J is TRBJ2-5, with TRBD1 identical over 8 bases. The length of the CDR3 is 13 residues. In germline, CDR1 is SQVTM, CDR2 ANQGSEA. With V trimmed by 5 bases and J by 5 bases, 7 bases remained unmatched.

The V and J genes are TRBV6-5 and TRBJ2-3; TRBD1 is a possible D gene (7 bases). Germline V CDR1 and CDR2: MNHEY, SVGAGI. This CDR3 has 13 amino acids. Trimming took 6 bases from V and 3 from J, leaving 10 bases between them. This chain's CDR3 is CASSQGGTDTQYF. The CDR3 region has the DNA TGTGCCAGCAGCCAGGGGGGAACAGATACGCAGTATTTT.

Only a few counts were recorded for this clone. This chain connects TRBV10-1 to TRBJ1-1; a weak D match, TRBD1 (5 bases). V was clipped by 2 bases and J by 5 bases, with 9 bases between them. The CDR3 is 13 amino acids. The germline CDR1 and CDR2 sequences are WNHNN and SYGVQD (reference sequence). CDR3: CASSEGRGTEAFF. In DNA, the CDR3 is TGCGCCAGCAGTGAGGGGAGGGGAACTGAAGCTTTCTTT.

The genes are TRBV6-1 and TRBJ2-5; tentative D call: TRBD1 (5 bases). The CDR3 is 14 amino acids. CDR1 MNHNS and CDR2 SASEGT come from the germline V gene. V lost 2 bases, J lost 6 bases, and 13 bases lay in between. The DNA for the CDR3 is TGTGCCAGCAGTGAAACAAGGGGTGTAAAGACCCAGTACTTC. Its protein product is CASSETRGVKTQYF.

This clone appeared a few times. The V call is TRBV29-1, the J call TRBJ1-1, with 7 nucleotides matching TRBD1. There are 15 residues in the CDR3. V trimming: 4 bases; J trimming: 0 bases; junction bases outside the gene matches: 8. Germline CDR1 is SQVTM and CDR2 is ANQGSEA. CDR3 protein: CSVGQGLSMNTEAFF. CDR3 bases: TGCAGCGTTGGACAGGGCCTTTCAATGAACACTGAAGCTTTCTTT.

As to this clone: The sample carries other DNA sequences with the same CDR3. This chain links TRBV5-6 with TRBJ2-2; possibly TRBD2 for D (6 bases). The V end lost 3 bases, the J end lost 4 bases, and 13 bases lay between the germline ends. Germline V lookup: CDR1 SGHDT, CDR2 YYEEEE. The CDR3 loop spans 15 amino acids. CDR3 sequence: CASSWDGGATGELFF. DNA for the CDR3: TGTGCCAGCAGCTGGGACGGAGGGGCCACCGGGGAGCTGTTTTTT.

This chain joins TRBV5-1 and TRBJ2-7; TRBD1 agrees at 9 bases. Germline CDR1 and CDR2: SGHRS and YFSETQ. CDR3 length equals 15 residues. The V gene end was trimmed by 4 bases and the J gene end by 6 bases; junction bases not matched to a gene: 11. CDR3: CASSLSGTGLGEQYF. The CDR3, as DNA: TGCGCCAGCAGCCTCTCCGGGACAGGGTTGGGCGAGCAGTACTTC. The whole variable domain, remainder taken from reference TRBV5-1 and TRBJ2-7, is KAGVTQTPRYLIKTRGQQVTLSCSPISGHRSVSWYQQTPGQGLQFLFEYFSETQRNKGNFPGRFSGRQFSNSRSEMNVSTLELGDSALYLCASSLSGTGLGEQYFGPGTRLTVT.

A single count supports this clone. The chain couples TRBV6-6 to TRBJ2-3; TRBD2 agrees at 8 bases. V was pared by 4 bases and J by 8 bases, with 11 bases of the junction left unmatched. This CDR3 comprises 15 residues. CDR1 MNHNY and CDR2 SVGAGI come from the germline V gene (reference sequence). CDR3 loop: CASSFPGTSEPTQYF. The CDR3 nucleotides read TGTGCCAGCAGTTTCCCCGGGACTAGTGAACCTACGCAGTATTTT.

The gene calls are TRBV10-3 and TRBJ2-1; 12 bases line up with TRBD2. The J segment lost 7 bases and the V segment lost 0 bases, leaving 10 bases of the junction unmatched. Germline V CDR1 and CDR2: ENHRY, SYGVKD. CDR3 length equals 18 residues. The CDR3 coding sequence is TGTGCCATCAGTGAGTCTAAACTAGCGGGAGGATGGGGGAATGAGCAGTTCTTC. Translating gives CAISESKLAGGWGNEQFF.

The chain recombines TRBV5-1 with TRBJ1-6; possible D gene TRBD1, 5 bases. CDR1 SGHRS and CDR2 YFSETQ come from the germline V gene. Trimming shortened V by 0 bases and J by 11 bases, and 15 bases separated the two germline ends. The CDR3 totals 15 residues. The CDR3 here is CASSLEGRQPPPLHF. The CDR3 nucleotides read TGCGCCAGCAGCTTGGAGGGCAGACAGCCACCACCCCTCCACTTT.

The rearrangement joins TRBV29-1 to TRBJ1-2; D gene unclear. CDR3 size: 11 residues. Trimming removed 2 bases from V and 8 bases from J, with 9 bases in between. Germline loops: CDR1 SQVTM, CDR2 ANQGSEA. CDR3 bases: TGCAGCGTTGAACCCCCCATAGGCTACACCTTC. The encoded protein is CSVEPPIGYTF.